This T cell receptor (beta chain) was captured in a study of T cell changes during pregnancy in multiple sclerosis. Sequenced by immunoSEQ multiplex PCR; TCRdb stores in-frame clones only, minus some. Here the sample spans about 60,000 clones, roughly 93% being singletons. Germline trimming cut 4 bases from V and 15 bases from J; bases unmatched to any gene: 3. Germline V CDR1 and CDR2: SNHLY, FYNNEI. The CDR3 spans 10 residues. The chain links TRBV2 to TRBJ2-1; 7 nucleotides agree with TRBD2. The clonotype originates from a female donor with multiple sclerosis, enrolled in a pregnancy study. The starting material was CD8+ T cells from peripheral blood mononuclear cells, obtained in the second trimester of pregnancy. In DNA, the CDR3 is TGTGCCAGCAGTGGAAGACTAGCGTTCTTC. Translating gives CASSGRLAFF.